This entry features one T cell receptor beta chain sequence. This entry comes from a study of cytomegalovirus exposure and HLA in healthy donors. PCR was performed using 60 Vbeta and 13 Jbeta primers. In the original analysis: In a later analysis, of around 80 million unique beta chains, roughly 9.9 million appeared in at least two donors. The repertoire was sequenced with immunoSEQ multiplex PCR; TCRdb's copy has only in-frame clones and lacks some. The V and J calls and the clone size are those of that table, but D and trimming were determined from the DNA. The listing records roughly 40,000 clones. Looked up from germline, CDR1 is SGHTA and CDR2 is FQGNSA. The CDR3 has 15 residues.

The chain employs TRBV7-2 and TRBJ2-5, with 10 bases aligning to TRBD2. Near its end, the DNA agrees better with TRBJ2-7, so the J call may be wrong. The sequence was collected from a man aged 35-49 years in good health and CMV-seropositive. The sequencing sample was made of PBMCs. The CDR3 DNA reads as TGTGCCAGCAGCTTCACGGCTAGCGGGAGTGCCGAGCAGTACTTC. This encodes CASSFTASGSAEQYF.